Included here is one TCR beta chain sequence, with context. Its specificity is unknown. CDR1 and CDR2 (germline): MNHEY, SMNVEV (reference sequence). The CDR3 length is 13 residues. V shed 6 bases and J shed 2 bases, with 10 bases lying between them. The data were taken from a study of shared clonotypes between healthy human individuals. Study summary: CD4 naive and CD4 memory each took three plates per donor, while CD8 naive took two and CD8 memory one. Overall study results and limits: Genetic and exposure-history diversity was limited by the few donors.

Deep-level settings were used for running the assay. Sequenced by immunoSEQ multiplex PCR; TCRdb stores in-frame clones only, minus some. The sample records around 1,100,000 clones, approximately 75% being singletons. All donors qualified as healthy HIV-negative adults and had experienced no recent acute infections or vaccinations. The receptor was isolated from a man between 18 and 29 years old in good health. Some clones in this sample may be carry-over from other donors' samples. Sequences were obtained from memory CD4+ T cells from PBMCs. Subset indicated: CD45RA-negative fraction. The chain links TRBV27 to TRBJ1-2; D is ambiguous. The CDR3 loop is CASRGFVNYGYTF. In DNA form, the CDR3 reads TGTGCCAGCAGGGGTTTCGTGAACTATGGCTACACCTTC.